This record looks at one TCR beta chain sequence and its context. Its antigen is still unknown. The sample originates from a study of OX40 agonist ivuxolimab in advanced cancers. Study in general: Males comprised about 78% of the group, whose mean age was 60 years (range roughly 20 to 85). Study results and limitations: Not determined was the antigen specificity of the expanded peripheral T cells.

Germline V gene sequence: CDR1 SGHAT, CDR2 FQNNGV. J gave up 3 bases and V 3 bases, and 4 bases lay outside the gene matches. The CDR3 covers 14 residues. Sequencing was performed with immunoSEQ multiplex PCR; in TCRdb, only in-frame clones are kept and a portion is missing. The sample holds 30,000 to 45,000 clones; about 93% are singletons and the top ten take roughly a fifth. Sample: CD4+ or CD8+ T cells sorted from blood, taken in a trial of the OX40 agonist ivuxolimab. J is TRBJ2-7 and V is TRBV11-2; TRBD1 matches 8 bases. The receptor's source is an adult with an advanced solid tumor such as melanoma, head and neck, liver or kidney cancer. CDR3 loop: CASSFGQGIYEQYF. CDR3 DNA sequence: TGTGCCAGCAGCTTCGGACAGGGAATCTACGAGCAGTACTTC.